This T cell receptor beta chain was identified during a study of CXCR3-negative and CXCR3-positive naive CD8 T cells. Study results and caveats: CXCR3-positive naive cells carried more hydrophobic TRB CDR3s than CXCR3-negative naive cells did.

About this clonotype: Its antigen is unknown.

CDR3 length: 14 residues. Germline CDR1 is SQVTM and CDR2 is ANQGSEA. UMI labels and 5' RACE were used to prepare the TRB cDNA libraries. TCRdb processed the 5' RACE reads again and assigns one entry to each CDR3 protein, with no DNA. The clone table shows 150,000 or so distinct CDR3 sequences, with the ten largest holding about 0.3%. What was sequenced was naive CXCR3+ CD8+ T cells from blood. Subset of the sample: CD45RO-CCR7+CD27+CD95- naive CD8+ T cells expressing CXCR3 (TNR3+). J is TRBJ2-7 and V is TRBV29-1; TCRdb outputs TRBD1, but without DNA this stays unchecked. The source of this sequence is a human donor in good health. Some clones in this sample may be carry-over from other donors' samples. The CDR3 reads CSVGQGQGFDEQYF.